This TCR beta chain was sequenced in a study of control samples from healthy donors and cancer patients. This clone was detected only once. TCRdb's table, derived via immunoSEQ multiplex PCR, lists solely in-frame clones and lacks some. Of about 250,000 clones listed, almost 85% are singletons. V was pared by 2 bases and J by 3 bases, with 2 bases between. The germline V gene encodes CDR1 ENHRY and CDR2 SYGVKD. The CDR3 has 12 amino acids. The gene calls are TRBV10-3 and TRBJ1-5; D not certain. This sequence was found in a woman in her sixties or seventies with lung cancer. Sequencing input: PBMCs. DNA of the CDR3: TGTGCCATCAGTGAGACCAATCAGCCCCAGCATTTT. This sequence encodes CAISETNQPQHF.